This TCR beta chain was observed in a study of molecular identifiers for immune sequencing clone quantification. This clonotype has at least ten counts. Deletions cut 6 bases from V and 6 bases from J, with 14 bases between. From germline, CDR1 is SQVTM and CDR2 ANQGSEA. The CDR3 is made up of 13 amino acids. TCRdb reanalysed the PCR reads using MiXCR and keeps one entry per CDR3 protein. In the table there are about 640,000 distinct CDR3 sequences, just under 20% of which are singletons. This clonotype was obtained from a human donor in good health. Some libraries in this study had Jurkat cell RNA spiked in. The sample was naive CD8+ T cells from blood, with Jurkat cell RNA spiked in. Regarding subset: FACS-sorted CD8+CD4-CCR7+CD45RA+ naive T cells. The chain links TRBV29-1 to TRBJ1-4; D is ambiguous. CDR3 sequence: CSVLHYSDEKLFF. CDR3 nucleotide sequence: TGCAGCGTCCTCCACTACTCGGATGAAAAACTGTTTTTT. The full variable domain, in which reference TRBV29-1 and TRBJ1-4 provide the parts outside the CDR3, is SAVISQKPSRDICQRGTSLTIQCQVDSQVTMMFWYRQQPGQSLTLIATANQGSEATYESGFVIDKFPISRPNLTFSTLTVSNMSPEDSSIYLCSVLHYSDEKLFFGSGTQLSVL.